Here is one T cell receptor (beta chain) with its context. Per germline, CDR1 MNHNS and CDR2 SASEGT. This CDR3 comprises 15 residues. The ends lost 3 bases at V and 7 bases at J; junction bases unmatched: 1. The table came from immunoSEQ multiplex PCR; TCRdb's copy has only in-frame clones and leaves some out. The sample yields 30,000 to 35,000 clones, 85% to 90% seen once. The entry originates in a study of T cell changes during pregnancy in multiple sclerosis. This specimen was CD8+ T cells from peripheral blood mononuclear cells, taken before pregnancy. This TCR came from a female donor with multiple sclerosis, enrolled in a pregnancy study. The V gene is TRBV6-1, the J gene TRBJ1-6, with 12 nucleotides matching TRBD1. Here the CDR3 reads CASSDGTGGNSPLHF. The CDR3 coding sequence is TGTGCCAGCAGTGATGGGACAGGGGGCAATTCACCCCTCCACTTT.